Presented here are 23 T cell receptor beta chains from one specimen sequenced in a study of T-cell reconstitution after alpha-beta-depleted transplantation in children. Preparation of the TCRbeta library involved a method that used unique molecular identifiers. MiXCR, applied by TCRdb to the PCR reads, yields one record per CDR3 protein. The sample carries about 350,000 distinct CDR3 sequences, about 16% recorded once. Sequences were derived from PBMCs, mostly from graft donor cells, sampled 360 days after TCRalphabeta/CD19-depleted stem cell transplant. Receptors were obtained from a male patient aged 2 to 10 who had a stem cell transplant for acute lymphoblastic leukemia, so the T cells may come from the graft donor.

V and J are TRBV11-2 and TRBJ2-7, with 12 bases that match TRBD2. The CDR3 runs 17 residues. From germline, CDR1 is SGHAT and CDR2 FQNNGV. J gave up 2 bases and V 0 bases, and 5 bases lay outside the gene matches. The CDR3 DNA sequence: TGTGCCAGCAGCTTAGAGGTCGGACTAGCGGGACCCTACGAGCAGTACTTC. Encoded protein: CASSLEVGLAGPYEQYF. Variable domain in full (rest from reference TRBV11-2 and TRBJ2-7): EAGVAQSPRYKIIEKRQSVAFWCNPISGHATLYWYQQILGQGPKLLIQFQNNGVVDDSQLPKDRFSAERLKGVDSTLKIQPAKLEDSAVYLCASSLEVGLAGPYEQYFGPGTRLTVT.

A few counts support this clonotype. The rearrangement links TRBV29-1 to TRBJ1-1; D is uncertain. Trimming removed 3 bases at V and 1 base at J, with 9 bases between. CDR3 length equals 13 residues. The germline gives CDR1 SQVTM, CDR2 ANQGSEA. The CDR3 reads CSVESSRNTEAFF. CDR3 nucleotide sequence: TGCAGCGTTGAGAGCAGTCGGAACACTGAAGCTTTCTTT. Full variable domain (remainder filled in from reference TRBV29-1 and TRBJ1-1): SAVISQKPSRDICQRGTSLTIQCQVDSQVTMMFWYRQQPGQSLTLIATANQGSEATYESGFVIDKFPISRPNLTFSTLTVSNMSPEDSSIYLCSVESSRNTEAFFGQGTRLTVV.

This chain connects TRBV4-2 to TRBJ2-7; D call uncertain. V lost 7 bases and J 1 base, leaving 11 bases between the germline ends. CDR1 is LGHNA, CDR2 YNFKEQ, per germline. The CDR3 sequence is 13 residues long. The CDR3, as DNA: TGTGCCAGCAAAGACTTACTATCCTACGAGCAGTACTTC. Translated: CASKDLLSYEQYF.

There are a few counts of this clonotype. The chain carries TRBV28 and TRBJ2-1; TRBD2 matches at 9 bases. CDR1 is MDHEN, CDR2 SYDVKM, per germline. Unmatched junction bases numbered 7, after V lost 3 bases and J lost 4 bases. The CDR3 is 16 amino acids. The CDR3 is CASSLISGGLYNEQFF. As DNA, the CDR3 is TGTGCCAGCAGTTTGATTAGCGGGGGACTATACAATGAGCAGTTCTTC.

This clonotype was observed a few times. V is TRBV4-2 and J is TRBJ2-5, with 10 bases that match TRBD2. This CDR3 comprises 17 residues. The V gene's germline CDR1 is LGHNA and CDR2 YNFKEQ. The trim removed 4 bases at V and 1 base at J, leaving 9 bases unmatched. Written as DNA, the CDR3 is TGTGCCAGCAGCCCAAGATATACTAGCGGGACCCAAGAGACCCAGTACTTC. This sequence encodes CASSPRYTSGTQETQYF.

This clonotype appeared many times. J is TRBJ2-5 and V is TRBV7-2; tentatively, D is TRBD2 (6 bases). Germline values: CDR1 SGHTA, CDR2 FQGNSA. The CDR3 has 12 amino acids. V was pared by 6 bases and J by 5 bases, with 10 bases between. CDR3 loop: CASSLATETQYF. The CDR3, as DNA: TGTGCCAGCAGTCTAGCGACGGAGACCCAGTACTTC.

The chain carries TRBV28 and TRBJ2-7; 10 nucleotides match TRBD2. The length of the CDR3 is 15 residues. Germline-derived CDR1 and CDR2 are MDHEN and SYDVKM. V lost 4 bases to trimming and J lost 0 bases; unmatched junction nucleotides: 3. DNA of the CDR3: TGTGCCAGCAGTTCAATAGCGGGAGGCTCCTACGAGCAGTACTTC. This gives the protein CASSSIAGGSYEQYF.

This clonotype showed up many times. The chain couples TRBV6-1 to TRBJ2-4, with D unclear. CDR1 is MNHNS and CDR2 is SASEGT in the germline V gene. V gave up 2 bases and J gave up 7 bases, with 12 bases separating them. The CDR3 is made up of 14 amino acids. CDR3 coding DNA: TGTGCCAGCAGTGAACCAGAGTCGCAGAACATTCAGTACTTC. Protein: CASSEPESQNIQYF.

The sample holds many counts of this clonotype. The chain is built from TRBV28 and TRBJ1-2, with unresolved D. The CDR3 contains 13 residues. V was clipped by 5 bases and J by 7 bases, with 14 bases between them. Looked up from germline, CDR1 is MDHEN and CDR2 is SYDVKM. CDR3 sequence reads: CASSGRPSAGYTF. DNA for the CDR3: TGTGCCAGCAGTGGACGGCCGTCTGCTGGCTACACCTTC.

The chain couples TRBV6-2 or TRBV6-3 to TRBJ2-1; no reliable D call. This CDR3 comprises 14 residues. CDR1 is MNHEY, CDR2 SVGEGT, per germline. Trimming took off 0 bases at V and 2 bases at J, with 5 bases between the two ends. DNA for the CDR3: TGTGCCAGCAGTTACTCTACGGCCTACAATGAGCAGTTCTTC. Its translation: CASSYSTAYNEQFF.

The CDR3 sequence is CASSSQRLAGDTTGELFF. CDR3 DNA sequence: TGTGCCAGCAGTTCCCAGCGACTAGCGGGAGATACCACCGGGGAGCTGTTTTTT. This sequence joins TRBV28 and TRBJ2-2; 12 nucleotides agree with TRBD2. V lost 4 bases and J lost 4; bases outside the gene matches: 10. In germline, CDR1 is MDHEN, CDR2 SYDVKM. CDR3 size: 18 residues.

A few counts support this clonotype. The chain employs TRBV20-1 and TRBJ2-1; D possibly matches TRBD1 or TRBD2 (7 bases each). V gave up 2 bases and J gave up 0 bases, with 20 bases separating them. CDR3 length: 18 amino acids. Germline V gene lookup returns CDR1 DFQATT and CDR2 SNEGSKA (reference sequence). DNA of the CDR3: TGCAGTGCTAGACCGGGACAGAGGCGGGGGAGCTCCTACAATGAGCAGTTCTTC. Protein: CSARPGQRRGSSYNEQFF.

This clonotype was detected only a few times. The V gene is TRBV19, the J gene TRBJ2-1, with D unresolved. Germline CDR1 is LNHDA and CDR2 is SQIVND (reference sequence). CDR3 length: 11 amino acids. Trimming removed 0 bases from V and 6 bases from J, with 0 bases in between. The chain's CDR3 is CASSIDNEQFF. The CDR3 coding sequence is TGTGCCAGTAGTATAGACAATGAGCAGTTCTTC.

The sample holds a few counts of this clonotype. This rearrangement joins TRBV20-1 to TRBJ2-7, with 9 nucleotides matching TRBD1. J lost 4 bases, V lost 6 bases, and 10 bases had no gene match. This CDR3 contains 14 residues. Germline V gives CDR1 DFQATT, CDR2 SNEGSKA (reference sequence). CDR3 bases: TGCAGTGCCCGCTTGGGACAGGGTACGTACGAGCAGTACTTC. This encodes CSARLGQGTYEQYF.

The rearrangement joins TRBV9 to TRBJ2-6; 8 bases match TRBD1. CDR1 and CDR2 (germline): SGDLS, YYNGEE. The CDR3 has 20 residues. The junction had 11 bases not matched to a gene; V was cut back by 0 bases and J by 0 bases. The CDR3: CASSVVGWTGMSSGANVLTF. In DNA form, the CDR3 reads TGTGCCAGCAGCGTAGTGGGTTGGACAGGGATGAGCTCTGGGGCCAACGTCCTGACTTTC.

This clonotype appeared many times. V usage is TRBV6-5 and J usage is TRBJ2-2, with TRBD2 as a possible D gene (5 bases). CDR3 length: 15 residues. Germline V lookup: CDR1 MNHEY, CDR2 SVGAGI. V lost 2 bases to trimming and J lost 6 bases, with 13 bases between them. The CDR3 DNA follows: TGTGCCAGCAGTTACGGGAGCTCGGTTGCCGGGGAGCTGTTTTTT. It codes for CASSYGSSVAGELFF.

V and J are TRBV7-2 and TRBJ1-1; maybe TRBD1 (6 bases). This CDR3 has 16 amino acids. Germline CDR1 SGHTA, CDR2 FQGNSA. V lost 5 bases and J 1 base, leaving 17 bases between the germline ends. CDR3 bases: TGTGCCAGCAGCCGCCGGGGGGGCGCGGGGAACACTGAAGCTTTCTTT. This gives the protein CASSRRGGAGNTEAFF.

This chain links TRBV27 with TRBJ2-1; TRBD1 is a possible D gene (7 bases). Trimming cost V 5 bases and J 8 bases, with 28 bases left between them. CDR1 MNHEY and CDR2 SMNVEV come from the germline V gene (reference sequence). The CDR3 is 18 residues long. This CDR3 is CASSRQGSGGTHLDEQFF. DNA of the CDR3: TGTGCCAGCAGTCGACAGGGTTCCGGCGGGACCCATCTGGATGAGCAGTTCTTC.

The genes are TRBV10-3 and TRBJ1-5; perhaps TRBD1 as D (5 bases). This CDR3 region has 15 residues. The germline CDR1 and CDR2 sequences are ENHRY and SYGVKD. The V and J ends lost 8 bases and 0 bases respectively, with 14 bases between them. In nucleotides, the CDR3 is TGTGCCATCGGGCGCGCAGGGAGTAGCAATCAGCCCCAGCATTTT. It codes for CAIGRAGSSNQPQHF.

V gene TRBV21-1 combines with J gene TRBJ1-5. TRBV21-1 is marked as a pseudogene. The CDR3 is 18 residues long. The CDR3 nucleotides read TGTGCCAGCAGCCCCCACCGCAGGGCCCGGAATAGCAATCAGCCCCAGCATTTT. This gives the protein CASSPHRRARNSNQPQHF.

The J gene is TRBJ2-7, the V gene TRBV27, with TRBD2 matching 10 bases. The V segment lost 5 bases and the J segment 6 bases; nucleotides outside the gene matches: 7. The CDR3 has 14 amino acids. Germline CDR1 reads MNHEY; CDR2 reads SMNVEV (reference sequence). The DNA for the CDR3 is TGTGCCAGCAGTATAGCGGGAGGAGGTAGCGAGCAGTACTTC. Translation: CASSIAGGGSEQYF.

This clonotype turned up a few times. This chain joins TRBV12-3 or TRBV12-4 and TRBJ2-1; 7 bases map to TRBD2. V lost 5 bases to trimming and J lost 3 bases; unmatched junction nucleotides: 7. The CDR3 has 15 amino acids. For the CDR3, the DNA is TGTGCCAGCAGTCTCCTAGCGGTCAGCTACAATGAGCAGTTCTTC. Amino acids: CASSLLAVSYNEQFF.

This chain's CDR3 is CASSPEGGWGTDTQYF. CDR3 bases: TGTGCCAGCAGCCCGGAGGGGGGCTGGGGCACAGATACGCAGTATTTT. The V gene is TRBV4-2, the J gene TRBJ2-3; D possibly uses TRBD1 or TRBD2 (6 bases each). Germline CDR1 reads LGHNA; CDR2 reads YNFKEQ. The CDR3 is made up of 16 amino acids. V shed 4 bases and J shed 1 base, with 15 bases lying between them.